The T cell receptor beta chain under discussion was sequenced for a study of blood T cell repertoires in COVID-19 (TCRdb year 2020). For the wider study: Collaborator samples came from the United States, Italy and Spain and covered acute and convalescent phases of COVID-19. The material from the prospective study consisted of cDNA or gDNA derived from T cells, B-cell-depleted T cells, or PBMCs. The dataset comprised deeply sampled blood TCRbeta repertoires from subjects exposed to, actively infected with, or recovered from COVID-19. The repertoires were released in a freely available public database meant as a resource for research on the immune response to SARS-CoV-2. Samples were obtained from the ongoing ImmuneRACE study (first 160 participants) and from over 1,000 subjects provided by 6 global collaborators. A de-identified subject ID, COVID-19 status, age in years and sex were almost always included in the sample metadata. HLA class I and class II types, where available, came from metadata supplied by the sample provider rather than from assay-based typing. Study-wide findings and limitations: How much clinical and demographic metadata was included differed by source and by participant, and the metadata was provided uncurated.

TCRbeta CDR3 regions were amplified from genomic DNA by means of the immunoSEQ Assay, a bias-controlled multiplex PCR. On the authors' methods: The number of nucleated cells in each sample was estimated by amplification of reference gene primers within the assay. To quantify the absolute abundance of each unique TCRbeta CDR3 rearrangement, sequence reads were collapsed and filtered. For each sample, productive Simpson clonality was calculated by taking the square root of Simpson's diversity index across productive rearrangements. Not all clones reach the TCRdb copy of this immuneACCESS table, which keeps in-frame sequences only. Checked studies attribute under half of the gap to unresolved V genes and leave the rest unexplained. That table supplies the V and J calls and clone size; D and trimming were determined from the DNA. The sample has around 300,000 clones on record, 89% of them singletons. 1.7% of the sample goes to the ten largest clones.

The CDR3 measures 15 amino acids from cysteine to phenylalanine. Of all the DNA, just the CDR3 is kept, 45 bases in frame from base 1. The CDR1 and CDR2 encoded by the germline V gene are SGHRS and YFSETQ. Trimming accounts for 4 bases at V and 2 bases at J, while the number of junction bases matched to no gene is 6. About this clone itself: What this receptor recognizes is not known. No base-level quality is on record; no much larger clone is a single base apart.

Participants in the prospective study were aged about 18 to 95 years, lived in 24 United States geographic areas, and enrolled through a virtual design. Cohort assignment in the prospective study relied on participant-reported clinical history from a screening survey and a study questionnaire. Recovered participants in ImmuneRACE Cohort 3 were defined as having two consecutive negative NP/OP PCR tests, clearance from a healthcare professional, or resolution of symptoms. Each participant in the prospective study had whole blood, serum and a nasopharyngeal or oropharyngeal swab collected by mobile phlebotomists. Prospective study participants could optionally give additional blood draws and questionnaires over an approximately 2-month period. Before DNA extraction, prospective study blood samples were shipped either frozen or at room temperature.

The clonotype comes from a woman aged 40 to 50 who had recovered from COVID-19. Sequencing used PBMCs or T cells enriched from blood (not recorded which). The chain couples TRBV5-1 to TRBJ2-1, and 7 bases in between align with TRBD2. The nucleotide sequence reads TGCGCCAGCAGCGCGGGACTACCGGCCTACAATGAGCAGTTCTTC. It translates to CASSAGLPAYNEQFF.